This TCR beta chain is from a study of blood T cells in healthy people across ages. The wider study: With template switching, about one barcoded beta molecule was captured per two T cells. Study findings and constraints: Roughly linear declines in TCR beta diversity per million T cells occurred with age.

With respect to this clonotype: No antigen is known for it. At one of its ends the junction is not consistent with the germline gene, which may arise from a read error.

Alongside a J-beta primer mix, a sample-barcoded 5' primer served in a second PCR lasting roughly 7 to 12 cycles. TCRdb reprocessed the 5' RACE reads via MiXCR and lists one record per CDR3 protein. The sample has roughly 730,000 distinct CDR3 sequences, about 56% seen once. The CDR3 is 14 residues long. Germline V gene sequence: CDR1 SSHAT, CDR2 FNYEAQ (reference sequence). Source material: blood. V gene TRBV7-7 combines with J gene TRBJ2-3; no firm D call. This receptor was taken from a man aged 40-49 years in good health. The DNA for the CDR3 is TGTGCTAGCAGCCCCCAACACAACACAGATACGCAGTATTTT. This translates into CASSPQHNTDTQYF.